The clone carrying this T cell receptor beta chain was observed many times. Its antigen is not known. The data belong to a study of Graves' ophthalmopathy and Graves' hyperthyroidism. General observations from the study: The model predicted progression of ophthalmopathy with a sensitivity of just over 70%, and its specificity was about 76%.

The authors amplified TCR beta CDR3 regions, and they did so from RNA transcripts for repertoire sequencing. Amplification began with first-round RT-PCR using HTBI primers, then second-round multiplex PCR was performed. TCRdb re-called the multiplex PCR reads through MiXCR, storing one row per CDR3 protein. The sample lists around 1.1 million distinct CDR3 sequences; around a third were seen once. Aged 18 to 65, hyperthyroidism patients had new diagnoses of under 2 months' duration. Certain patients, namely those with other autoimmune diseases, uncontrolled infections, pregnancy or lactation, were excluded. Clinical symptoms and serum thyroxine were used for diagnosis; TRAb, thyroid ultrasound and orbital computed tomography were also relied on. This receptor was identified in an adult man with Graves' hyperthyroidism. Sample: peripheral blood or thyroid tissue (not recorded which).

This chain's CDR3 is CSARVGRGRETQYF. CDR3 nucleotides: TGCAGTGCTAGAGTTGGCAGGGGGCGAGAGACCCAGTACTTC. V gene TRBV20-1 combines with J gene TRBJ2-5, with TRBD1 identical over 8 bases. CDR3 length: 14 residues. Germline V gives CDR1 DFQATT, CDR2 SNEGSKA (reference sequence). The ends lost 1 base at V and 4 bases at J; junction bases unmatched: 5.